The T cell receptor beta chain described here comes from a study of vaccination and CD4 T cells after COVID-19. The Oncomine TCR Beta short-read assay was applied to DNA of cultured CD4+ T cells. Investigators obtained genomic DNA by extraction from cultured CD4+ T cells. TCRdb recomputed calls from the PCR reads with MiXCR, one row per CDR3 protein. Of 14,000 or so distinct CDR3 sequences listed, less than 65% are singletons. Remarks on this clonotype: Its target is not known.

The treatment denotes: roughly 11-day PBMC culture with coronavirus spike peptide pools or control peptides (ViraFEST assay). Culture conditions combined two million PBMCs per well with around 9.7 IU/ml IL-2 and 8.5 to 10 ug/ml peptide pools. Once cultured about eleven days, CD4+ T cells underwent isolation by negative selection. The TCR originated in a human donor who had recovered from COVID-19. The source material was CD4+ T cells from blood, cultured in vitro, sampled before SARS-CoV-2 vaccination.

The CDR3 DNA sequence: TGTGCCATCAGTGGGGGGGCTAGCACAGATACGCAGTATTTT. This codes for CAISGGASTDTQYF. The genes are TRBV10-3 and TRBJ2-3; D possibly matches TRBD1 or TRBD2 (6 bases each). CDR3 length: 14 amino acids. With 4 bases removed from V and 0 bases from J, the gap between germline ends came to 8 bases. Germline lookup yields CDR1 ENHRY and CDR2 SYGVKD.